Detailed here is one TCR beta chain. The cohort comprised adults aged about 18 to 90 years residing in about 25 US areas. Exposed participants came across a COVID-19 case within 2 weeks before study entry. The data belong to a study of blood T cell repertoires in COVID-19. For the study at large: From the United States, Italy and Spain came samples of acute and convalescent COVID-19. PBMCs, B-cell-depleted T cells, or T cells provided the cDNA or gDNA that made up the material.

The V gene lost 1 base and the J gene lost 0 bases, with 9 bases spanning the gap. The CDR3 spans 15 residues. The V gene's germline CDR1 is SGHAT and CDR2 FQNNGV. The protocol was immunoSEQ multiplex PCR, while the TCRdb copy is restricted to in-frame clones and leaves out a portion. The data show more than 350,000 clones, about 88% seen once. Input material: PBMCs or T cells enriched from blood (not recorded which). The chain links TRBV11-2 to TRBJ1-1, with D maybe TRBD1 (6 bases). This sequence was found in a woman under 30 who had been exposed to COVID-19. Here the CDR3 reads CASSLVGGVNTEAFF. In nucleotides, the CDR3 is TGTGCCAGCAGCTTAGTTGGGGGCGTGAACACTGAAGCTTTCTTT.